A selection of T cell receptor beta chains follows, all from one sample in a study of T cells in Graves' hyperthyroidism and ophthalmopathy. TCRdb used MiXCR to reprocess the multiplex PCR reads, holding one entry per CDR3 protein. The data contain some 500,000 distinct CDR3 sequences, approximately 15% of them singletons. Sample: blood. The receptor source for this set is a woman between 18 and 29 years old with Graves' hyperthyroidism. Each CDR3 is given with its conserved first and last residue. A D gene is named only where the DNA matches it firmly. Not every row has a clone size; where given, it reads once, few, many or a size class.

J gene: TRBJ2-3
D gene: TRBD1
clone size: .
V gene: TRBV20-1
CDR3 DNA: TGCAGTGCGCGGCGACAGGGGCCCACAGATACGCAGTATTTT
CDR3 protein: CSARRQGPTDTQYF

J gene: TRBJ1-1
D gene: .
clone size: many
V gene: TRBV28
CDR3 DNA: TGTGCCAGCAGTTGGTGGGGTGACACTGAAGCTTTCTTT
CDR3 protein: CASSWWGDTEAFF

J gene: TRBJ2-2
D gene: TRBD2
clone size: many
V gene: TRBV12-3/TRBV12-4
CDR3 DNA: TGTGCCAGCAGCTTTTATCCTAGCGGAGGAGCCGGGGAGCTGTTTTTT
CDR3 protein: CASSFYPSGGAGELFF

J gene: TRBJ1-6
D gene: .
clone size: many
V gene: TRBV2
CDR3 DNA: TGTGCCAGCAGTGGGGACGGGCTTCAGGGGAATTCACCCCTCCACTTT
CDR3 protein: CASSGDGLQGNSPLHF

J gene: TRBJ2-2
D gene: TRBD2
clone size: few
V gene: TRBV5-8
CDR3 DNA: TGTGCCAGCAGATTGGACGCGGGGGTGAACACCGGGGAGCTGTTTTTT
CDR3 protein: CASRLDAGVNTGELFF

J gene: TRBJ1-5
D gene: TRBD1
clone size: many
V gene: TRBV20-1
CDR3 DNA: TGCAGTGCTAGAGATCTCTGGGGGACAGGGGGATCCCCTTATAGCAATCAGCCCCAGCATTTT
CDR3 protein: CSARDLWGTGGSPYSNQPQHF

J gene: TRBJ1-5
D gene: .
clone size: many
V gene: TRBV20-1
CDR3 DNA: TGCAGTGCTCGCCAAGTGGGACAGCCCCAGCATTTT
CDR3 protein: CSARQVGQPQHF

J gene: TRBJ2-7
D gene: .
clone size: many
V gene: TRBV30
CDR3 DNA: TGTGCCTGGAGTGACCGACAGTCCTACGAGCAGTACTTC
CDR3 protein: CAWSDRQSYEQYF

J gene: TRBJ2-3
D gene: TRBD2
clone size: many
V gene: TRBV27
CDR3 DNA: TGTGCCAGCAGTTTATCCCCCCCCGGACTAGCGGGAGGGAGAGATACGCAGTATTTT
CDR3 protein: CASSLSPPGLAGGRDTQYF

J gene: TRBJ2-1
D gene: .
clone size: .
V gene: TRBV19
CDR3 DNA: TGTGCCAGTCTTTCGGCCGGGACGAAGTTCTTC
CDR3 protein: CASLSAGTKFF

J gene: TRBJ1-1
D gene: TRBD1
clone size: many
V gene: TRBV30
CDR3 DNA: TGTGCCTGGAGTGTGGGGACAGGCGAAATTGAAGCTTTCTTT
CDR3 protein: CAWSVGTGEIEAFF

J gene: TRBJ1-3
D gene: .
clone size: many
V gene: TRBV30
CDR3 DNA: TGTGCCTGGAGTGTACGGATGGCAAGCAGCTCTGGAAACACCATATATTTT
CDR3 protein: CAWSVRMASSSGNTIYF

J gene: TRBJ1-4
D gene: .
clone size: many
V gene: TRBV3-1
CDR3 DNA: TGTGCCAGCAGCCCCCAGGGGCAGGAAAAACTGTTTTTT
CDR3 protein: CASSPQGQEKLFF

J gene: TRBJ2-2
D gene: .
clone size: many
V gene: TRBV27
CDR3 DNA: TGTGCCAGCAGTTTATTGAAGATGGCAGGAACTACCGGGGAGCTGTTTTTT
CDR3 protein: CASSLLKMAGTTGELFF

J gene: TRBJ1-2
D gene: TRBD1
clone size: few
V gene: TRBV4-2
CDR3 DNA: TGTGCCAGCAGCCTACCGGGACAGGCGAACTATGGCTACACCTTC
CDR3 protein: CASSLPGQANYGYTF

J gene: TRBJ1-1
D gene: .
clone size: many
V gene: TRBV6-5
CDR3 DNA: TGTGCCAGCAGTTATCAGCATGGAGGGAACACTGAAGCTTTCTTT
CDR3 protein: CASSYQHGGNTEAFF

J gene: TRBJ1-3
D gene: .
clone size: many
V gene: TRBV12-3/TRBV12-4
CDR3 DNA: TGTGCCACCACCTTCTACGGAAACACCATATATTTT
CDR3 protein: CATTFYGNTIYF

J gene: TRBJ2-1
D gene: TRBD2
clone size: many
V gene: TRBV12-3/TRBV12-4
CDR3 DNA: TGTGCCAGCAGGCTAGCGGGAGGGGACAATGAGCAGTTCTTC
CDR3 protein: CASRLAGGDNEQFF

J gene: TRBJ2-1
D gene: .
clone size: few
V gene: TRBV9
CDR3 DNA: TGTGCCAGCAGCACCCATCTTCCTAGCTCCTACAATGAGCAGTTCTTC
CDR3 protein: CASSTHLPSSYNEQFF

J gene: TRBJ1-1
D gene: TRBD1
clone size: many
V gene: TRBV19
CDR3 DNA: TGTGCCAGTAGTCCCCGGCCCGGACAGGGTGGCACTGAAGCTTTCTTT
CDR3 protein: CASSPRPGQGGTEAFF

J gene: TRBJ1-4
D gene: .
clone size: few
V gene: TRBV5-1
CDR3 DNA: TGCGCCAGCAGCCTGGGACACCCGGGTGGGGAAAAACTGTTTTTT
CDR3 protein: CASSLGHPGGEKLFF

J gene: TRBJ1-1
D gene: TRBD1
clone size: many
V gene: TRBV29-1
CDR3 DNA: TGCAGCGCCGAAGAAGGGACAGACACTGAAGCTTTCTTT
CDR3 protein: CSAEEGTDTEAFF

J gene: TRBJ1-2
D gene: TRBD1
clone size: .
V gene: TRBV5-1
CDR3 DNA: TGCGCCAGCAGCACCGGGACAGGGGTTAACTATGGCTACACCTTC
CDR3 protein: CASSTGTGVNYGYTF

J gene: TRBJ2-1
D gene: .
clone size: .
V gene: TRBV2
CDR3 DNA: TGTGCCAGCCGGGACATCGCCTACGAGCAGTTCTTC
CDR3 protein: CASRDIAYEQFF

J gene: TRBJ2-5
D gene: TRBD2
clone size: few
V gene: TRBV4-1
CDR3 DNA: TGCGCCAGCAGCCCATGGACTAGCGGGAGGGTAGGGGAGACCCAGTACTTC
CDR3 protein: CASSPWTSGRVGETQYF

J gene: TRBJ2-3
D gene: .
clone size: many
V gene: TRBV3-1
CDR3 DNA: TGTGCCAGCAGCTCTTGGGCCGGGGGCACAGATACGCAGTATTTT
CDR3 protein: CASSSWAGGTDTQYF

J gene: TRBJ1-2
D gene: .
clone size: many
V gene: TRBV12-3/TRBV12-4
CDR3 DNA: TGTGCCAGCAGTTTGTATGGGGGCTACACCTTC
CDR3 protein: CASSLYGGYTF

J gene: TRBJ1-6
D gene: .
clone size: many
V gene: TRBV6-1
CDR3 DNA: TGTGCCAGCAAAGGGGCAGCTATGGTCTCCTATAATTCACCCCTCCACTTT
CDR3 protein: CASKGAAMVSYNSPLHF

J gene: TRBJ2-2
D gene: .
clone size: many
V gene: TRBV7-8
CDR3 DNA: TGTGCCAGCAGCCCCAAAAGGGAGACCACCGGGGAGCTGTTTTTT
CDR3 protein: CASSPKRETTGELFF

J gene: TRBJ2-7
D gene: TRBD2
clone size: many
V gene: TRBV7-8
CDR3 DNA: TGTGCCAGCAGCTTCCGAGCGGGAGGGCCCGACGAGCAGTACTTC
CDR3 protein: CASSFRAGGPDEQYF

J gene: TRBJ2-1
D gene: .
clone size: few
V gene: TRBV4-1
CDR3 DNA: TGCGCCAGCAGCCAAGATCAATTGCGGGATGAGCAGTTCTTC
CDR3 protein: CASSQDQLRDEQFF

J gene: TRBJ2-6
D gene: .
clone size: .
V gene: TRBV19
CDR3 DNA: TGTGCCAGTAGTATCCGTGGAGGACCCTCTGGGGCCAACGTCCTGACTTTC
CDR3 protein: CASSIRGGPSGANVLTF

J gene: TRBJ1-1
D gene: .
clone size: few
V gene: TRBV7-3
CDR3 DNA: TGTGCCAGCAGCCAAGGCAGTTGGAACACTGAAGCTTTCTTT
CDR3 protein: CASSQGSWNTEAFF

J gene: TRBJ2-1
D gene: TRBD2
clone size: many
V gene: TRBV20-1
CDR3 DNA: TGCAGTGCTAGAGCCCCGGGACTAGCGGGAGTAGGCAATGAGCAGTTCTTC
CDR3 protein: CSARAPGLAGVGNEQFF

J gene: TRBJ2-1
D gene: .
clone size: many
V gene: TRBV12-3/TRBV12-4
CDR3 DNA: TGTGCCAGCAGTTCCACTTCGTCAGGGCGGGTTTACAATGAGCAGTTCTTC
CDR3 protein: CASSSTSSGRVYNEQFF

J gene: TRBJ2-7
D gene: TRBD2
clone size: .
V gene: TRBV7-9
CDR3 DNA: TGTGCCAGCACGTTGCGGGAGCGCTACGAGCAGTACTTC
CDR3 protein: CASTLRERYEQYF

J gene: TRBJ2-3
D gene: TRBD2
clone size: many
V gene: TRBV7-9
CDR3 DNA: TGTGCCAGCAGCTTAGCCTCGACTAGCGGGTCTCGGACACACACAGATACGCAGTATTTT
CDR3 protein: CASSLASTSGSRTHTDTQYF

J gene: TRBJ1-1
D gene: .
clone size: many
V gene: TRBV10-3
CDR3 DNA: TGTGCCATCAGTGACCGGGGGGGGAACACTGAAGCTTTCTTT
CDR3 protein: CAISDRGGNTEAFF

J gene: TRBJ1-1
D gene: .
clone size: many
V gene: TRBV11-3
CDR3 DNA: TGTGCCAGCAGTTGGGGGGGGCGAGGAGGAACTGAAGCTTTCTTT
CDR3 protein: CASSWGGRGGTEAFF

J gene: TRBJ2-1
D gene: .
clone size: .
V gene: TRBV20-1
CDR3 DNA: TGCAGTGCTAGAAACCGACGGGGGCTCGGCAATGAGCAGTCCTTC
CDR3 protein: CSARNRRGLGNEQSF

J gene: TRBJ2-2
D gene: TRBD1
clone size: .
V gene: TRBV29-1
CDR3 DNA: TGCAGCGCCACCCGAGGTCTAGCAGGGGGTACCGGGGAGCTGTTTTTT
CDR3 protein: CSATRGLAGGTGELFF

J gene: TRBJ1-2
D gene: .
clone size: many
V gene: TRBV12-3/TRBV12-4
CDR3 DNA: TGTGCCAGCAGTTTACAAATGGGGGGCAGCGACCGATATGGCTACACCTTC
CDR3 protein: CASSLQMGGSDRYGYTF

J gene: TRBJ1-6
D gene: .
clone size: many
V gene: TRBV12-3/TRBV12-4
CDR3 DNA: TGTGCCAGCAGTCTCCGACAGTCTCATAATTCACCCCTCCACTTT
CDR3 protein: CASSLRQSHNSPLHF

J gene: TRBJ2-5
D gene: .
clone size: many
V gene: TRBV12-3/TRBV12-4
CDR3 DNA: TGTGCCAGCATGGAGAGTAACCAAGAGACCCAGTACTTC
CDR3 protein: CASMESNQETQYF

J gene: TRBJ1-1
D gene: .
clone size: few
V gene: TRBV19
CDR3 DNA: TGTGCCAGTAGTGCCAGGCGGTCGACTGAAGCTTTCTTT
CDR3 protein: CASSARRSTEAFF

J gene: TRBJ2-7
D gene: .
clone size: many
V gene: TRBV6-1
CDR3 DNA: TGTGCCAGCACCGGTACGAGGACATCTTACGAGCAGTACTTC
CDR3 protein: CASTGTRTSYEQYF

J gene: TRBJ2-1
D gene: .
clone size: many
V gene: TRBV3-1
CDR3 DNA: TGTGCCAGCAGCCAAGATCGGTGGGTCGGGGAAAGCTCCTACAATGAGCAGTTCTTC
CDR3 protein: CASSQDRWVGESSYNEQFF

J gene: TRBJ2-1
D gene: .
clone size: many
V gene: TRBV7-9
CDR3 DNA: TGTGCCAGCAGCCCGCGCGGGACAGTCTGGGGTAATGAGCAGTTCTTC
CDR3 protein: CASSPRGTVWGNEQFF

J gene: TRBJ2-7
D gene: TRBD2
clone size: many
V gene: TRBV11-3
CDR3 DNA: TGTGCCAGCAGCGGGCCGGGACTAGCGGGGTTCGACTTC
CDR3 protein: CASSGPGLAGFDF